The clone carrying this T cell receptor (beta chain) was found many times. Antigen: not known. With a J-beta primer mix and a sample-barcoded 5' primer, a second PCR ran 7 to 11 cycles. TCRdb used MiXCR to reprocess the 5' RACE reads, holding one entry per CDR3 protein. The table shows 540,000 or so distinct CDR3 sequences, with approximately 25% occurring only once. Germline CDR1 and CDR2: SGHTA and FQGNSA. CDR3 length equals 14 residues. The V and J ends lost 0 bases and 0 bases respectively, with 5 bases between them. This entry belongs to a study of blood T cells in healthy people across ages. Study results and limitations: Age brought a roughly linear fall in TCR beta diversity measured per million T cells.

These data also featured in a second study, about T cells of mothers and their children. That paper notes: The M1S primer of the second PCR added sample barcodes and 2-4 random nucleotides.

The TCR was taken from a boy aged 5 to 17 in good health. The sample was blood. This chain uses TRBV7-2 with TRBJ2-5; no reliable D call. The CDR3 reads CASSLASYQETQYF. CDR3 coding DNA: TGTGCCAGCAGCTTAGCCTCGTACCAAGAGACCCAGTACTTC. Full variable domain (outside the CDR3, taken from reference TRBV7-2 and TRBJ2-5): GAGVSQSPSNKVTEKGKDVELRCDPISGHTALYWYRQSLGQGLEFLIYFQGNSAPDKSGLPSDRFSAERTGGSVSTLTIQRTQQEDSAVYLCASSLASYQETQYFGPGTRLLVL.